Each of the 11 T cell receptor beta chains below was sequenced from the same sample in a study of cytomegalovirus exposure and HLA in healthy donors. PCR was performed using 60 Vbeta and 13 Jbeta primers. TCRdb's copy holds only in-frame clones and misses some; the assay was immunoSEQ multiplex PCR. Of some 130,000 clones in the sample, approximately 79% were seen once. Source material: PBMCs. The receptors shown here come from a woman aged 50 to 60 in good health and CMV-seropositive.

V usage is TRBV28 and J usage is TRBJ1-5; D not certain. The CDR3 covers 12 residues. Germline assignment: CDR1 MDHEN and CDR2 SYDVKM. Trimming removed 6 bases at V and 7 bases at J, with 10 bases between. The CDR3 bases are TGTGCCAGCAGCCCGGTAAAACAGCCCCAGCATTTT. Its protein product is CASSPVKQPQHF. Together with reference TRBV28 and TRBJ1-5, the CDR3 gives the full variable domain: DVKVTQSSRYLVKRTGEKVFLECVQDMDHENMFWYRQDPGLGLRLIYFSYDVKMKEKGDIPEGYSVSREKKERFSLILESASTNQTSMYLCASSPVKQPQHFGDGTRLSIL.

This rearrangement joins TRBV7-2 to TRBJ1-4; D remains unclear. The CDR3 contains 13 residues. V shed 5 bases and J shed 5 bases, with 9 bases lying between them. Per germline, CDR1 SGHTA and CDR2 FQGNSA. DNA of the CDR3: TGTGCCAGCAGCCAAGGAGTCAATGAAAAACTGTTTTTT. It encodes CASSQGVNEKLFF.

This chain links TRBV6-6 with TRBJ2-1; D possibly corresponds to TRBD2 (6 bases). The CDR3 sequence is 15 residues long. The germline V gene has CDR1 MNHNY and CDR2 SVGAGI (reference sequence). With 4 bases removed from V and 1 base from J, the gap between germline ends came to 11 bases. The CDR3 DNA reads as TGTGCCAGCAGTTCCCCGGGGGATTCCTACAATGAGCAGTTCTTC. Translation: CASSSPGDSYNEQFF.

The V and J genes are TRBV23-1 and TRBJ2-3; TRBD2 aligns across 7 bases. TRBV23-1 has ORF status, its function being uncertain. This CDR3 contains 16 residues. V trimming: 4 bases; J trimming: 4 bases; junction bases outside the gene matches: 11. The CDR3 sequence: CASSPRLRGYADTQYF. CDR3 coding DNA: TGCGCCAGCAGTCCCCGTTTGCGGGGGTACGCAGATACGCAGTATTTT.

The chain couples TRBV10-3 to TRBJ2-1, with 10 bases fitting TRBD2. The CDR3 has 14 amino acids. J lost 8 bases, V lost 9 bases, and 10 bases had no gene match. CDR1 is ENHRY and CDR2 is SYGVKD in the germline V gene. Here the CDR3 reads CAISPQRGGDEQFF. The CDR3 DNA reads TGTGCCATTTCCCCCCAGCGGGGGGGAGATGAGCAGTTCTTC.

Only one count was recorded for this clone. This chain uses TRBV28 with TRBJ2-1; TRBD2 matches 9 bases. This CDR3 has 14 residues. Germline V gene sequence: CDR1 MDHEN, CDR2 SYDVKM. Trimming at V came to 3 bases and at J to 13 bases, leaving 10 bases not matched to a gene. The CDR3 loop reads CASSLGMRRGGQFF. CDR3 DNA sequence: TGTGCCAGCAGTTTGGGAATGAGGCGGGGGGGCCAGTTCTTC.

This clone was observed once. The rearrangement uses TRBV6-5 and TRBJ2-5, with D unclear. The J call may not be correct, given that the DNA end is closer to TRBJ2-7. From germline, CDR1 is MNHEY and CDR2 SVGAGI. This CDR3 is 13 amino acids long. The CDR3 loop is CASSYSRESEQYF. The DNA for the CDR3 is TGTGCCAGCAGTTACTCCCGCGAAAGCGAGCAGTACTTC.

The chain links TRBV4-2 to TRBJ1-5, with D possibly TRBD1 on 6 matching bases. The CDR3 runs 15 residues. V was cut by 0 bases and J by 1 base, with 7 bases left in between. CDR1 is LGHNA, CDR2 YNFKEQ, per germline. CDR3 nucleotides: TGTGCCAGCAGCCAAGAAAGGGGGAGCAATCAGCCCCAGCATTTT. Protein product: CASSQERGSNQPQHF.

The V call is TRBV5-1, the J call TRBJ2-1; tentative D call: TRBD2 (5 bases). From germline, CDR1 is SGHRS and CDR2 YFSETQ. The CDR3 sequence is 17 residues long. The germline V and J ends were trimmed by 4 bases and 8 bases, with 25 bases remaining between them. This CDR3 is CASSHGWAGPTVDEQFF. The CDR3 coding sequence is TGCGCCAGCAGCCATGGTTGGGCGGGTCCCACGGTCGATGAGCAGTTCTTC.

The gene calls are TRBV15 and TRBJ2-7; 9 bases are a match to TRBD1. Germline V gene data show CDR1 as LNHNV and CDR2 as YYDKDF (reference sequence). V was pared by 0 bases and J by 0 bases, with 6 bases of the junction left unmatched. The CDR3 totals 17 residues. The CDR3 nucleotides are TGTGCCACCAGCAGAGAAAAGGGGACAGGGATCTCCTACGAGCAGTACTTC. Its translation is CATSREKGTGISYEQYF.

The chain is built from TRBV28 and TRBJ1-5, with 7 bases identical to TRBD1. V was clipped by 5 bases and J by 7 bases; unmatched bases: 11. The CDR3 has 15 amino acids. Germline CDR1 is MDHEN and CDR2 is SYDVKM. In DNA form, the CDR3 reads TGTGCCAGCAGTCCCCTTACAGGGGAAAGGCAGCCCCAGCATTTT. Its translation: CASSPLTGERQPQHF.